Included here is one T cell receptor beta chain sequence, with context. The CDR3 has 15 residues. Germline CDR1 and CDR2: SEHNR and FQNEAQ (reference sequence). Trimming removed 8 bases from V and 4 bases from J; junction bases left unmatched: 9. Methods used by the authors: Nucleated cell counts were estimated from reference gene primer amplification. Sequenced by immunoSEQ multiplex PCR; TCRdb stores in-frame clones only, minus some. V and J calls and clone size are copied from that table; D and trimming were computed from the DNA. Of about 240,000 clones listed, 82% are singletons. The sample comes from a study of blood T cell repertoires in COVID-19. Study overall: Whether acute or convalescent, the COVID-19 samples came from the United States, Italy and Spain. Sources were T cells, B-cell-depleted T cells, or PBMCs; the material itself was cDNA or gDNA.

Seattle enrolled patients during active infection and tracked them longitudinally. V is TRBV7-9 and J is TRBJ2-1, with 9 bases lining up with TRBD2. The sequencing sample was made of peripheral blood. The clonotype originates from a woman of 80 years or more with COVID-19, enrolled during active disease. The CDR3 DNA reads TGTGCCAGCTCCCCCTTTAGCGGGAGATACAATGAGCAGTTCTTC. Its translation is CASSPFSGRYNEQFF.